This is a list of T cell receptor beta chains from one sample in a study of T cell responses to AZD1222 COVID-19 vaccine. Clones were read by immunoSEQ multiplex PCR, and TCRdb kept only the in-frame ones, dropping some. The sample carries 150,000 to 250,000 clones, approximately 93% recorded once. The sample here was peripheral blood, taken 28 days after the second AZD1222 dose. The receptors come from an adult who received the AZD1222 COVID-19 vaccine. CDR3s leave out the opening cysteine and the closing phenylalanine or tryptophan.

v_gene	j_gene	CDR3aa
TRBV28	TRBJ2-7	ASSYLAGSYEQY
TRBV2	TRBJ2-5	ASSGKGLAGVWEETQY
TRBV11-3	TRBJ1-6	ASSQATGEAPLH
TRBV27	TRBJ2-7	ASSEGRVAYEQY
TRBV2	TRBJ1-2	ASGGSFYGYT
TRBV11-2	TRBJ1-3	ASSAWTARSGNTIY
TRBV5-1	TRBJ2-1	ASSPPLSSSYNEQF
TRBV5-1	TRBJ1-4	ASSAGQLNEKLF
TRBV28	TRBJ1-4	ASKRGQGGEKLF
TRBV24-1	TRBJ1-1	ATSDLGGLLRH
TRBV24-1	TRBJ2-1	ATSDTTVYNEQF
TRBV7-8	TRBJ2-7	ASSLVPAGIYEQY
TRBV28	TRBJ2-2	ASSGAGIGELF
TRBV2	TRBJ1-5	ASSVSPDQPQH
TRBV28	TRBJ1-5	ASSSPSGAVQPQH
TRBV5-1	TRBJ2-6	ASTFEAGANVLT
TRBV21-1	TRBJ2-1	ASSPGGGYNEQF
TRBV2	TRBJ1-2	ASSSRGGDYGYT
TRBV7-3	TRBJ1-1	ASSRDRHTEAF